Here is one TCR beta chain with its context. The antigen remains undetermined. Via MiXCR, TCRdb re-called the 5' RACE reads, giving one row per CDR3 protein. Here the sample spans some 1,600,000 distinct CDR3 sequences, under 35% being singletons. The sample is drawn from a study of identical twins. Whole-study results and caveats: Invariant MAIT and iNKT cells may have partly biased zero-insertion analyses. Fewer insertions characterized abundant cord blood beta clonotypes, whereas memory repertoires showed none. Interpretation of the results relied on cross-sectional statistical analysis and not on following the same donors.

CDR1 is SNHLY and CDR2 is FYNNEI in the germline V gene. Unmatched junction bases numbered 10, after V lost 5 bases and J lost 16 bases. This CDR3 comprises 12 residues. Healthy Caucasians made up all donors. The chain is built from TRBV2 and TRBJ1-4; 7 bases align to TRBD1. The sequenced sample was cord blood. This clonotype was obtained from a newborn girl in good health. CDR3 nucleotides: TGTGCCAGCAGTTATACAGGGGCCCAGCAGTTTTTT. This encodes CASSYTGAQQFF. The entire variable domain, with the rest obtained from reference TRBV2 and TRBJ1-4, is as follows: EPEVTQTPSHQVTQMGQEVILRCVPISNHLYFYWYRQILGQKVEFLVSFYNNEISEKSEIFDDQFSVERPDGSNFTLKIRSTKLEDSAMYFCASSYTGAQQFFGSGTQLSVL.